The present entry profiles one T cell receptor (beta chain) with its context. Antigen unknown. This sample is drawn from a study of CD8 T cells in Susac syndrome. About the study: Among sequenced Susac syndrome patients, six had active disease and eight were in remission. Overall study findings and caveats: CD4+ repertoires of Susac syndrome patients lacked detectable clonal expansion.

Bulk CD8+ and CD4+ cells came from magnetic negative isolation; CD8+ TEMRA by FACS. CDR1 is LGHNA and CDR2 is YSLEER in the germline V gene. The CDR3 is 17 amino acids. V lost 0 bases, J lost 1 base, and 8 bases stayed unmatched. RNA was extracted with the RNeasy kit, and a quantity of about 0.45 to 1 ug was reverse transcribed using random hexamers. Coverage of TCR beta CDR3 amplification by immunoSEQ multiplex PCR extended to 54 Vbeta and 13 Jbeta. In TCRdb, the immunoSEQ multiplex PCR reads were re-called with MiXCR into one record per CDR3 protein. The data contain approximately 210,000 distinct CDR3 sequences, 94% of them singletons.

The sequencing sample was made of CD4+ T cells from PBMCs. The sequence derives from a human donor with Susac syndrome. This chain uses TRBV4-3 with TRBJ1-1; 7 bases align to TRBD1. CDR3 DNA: TGCGCCAGCAGCCAAGATTGGCTACAGGGGAGGAACACTGAAGCTTTCTTT. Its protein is CASSQDWLQGRNTEAFF.